This entry lists 24 T cell receptor beta chains sequenced from one sample in a study of blood T cell repertoires in COVID-19. The data were produced by immunoSEQ multiplex PCR, yet TCRdb's version contains in-frame clones alone and is incomplete. The sample contains 250,000 to 350,000 clones, 87% of which appear only once. Sequencing was carried out using peripheral blood. Every receptor here comes from a man aged 18 to 29 with active or convalescent COVID-19.

The chain employs TRBV6-6 and TRBJ2-3, with 8 bases that match TRBD2. Germline CDR1 MNHNY, CDR2 SVGAGI (reference sequence). The CDR3 contains 16 residues. V lost 8 bases and J lost 5; bases outside the gene matches: 15. The CDR3 DNA reads as TGTGCCAGCGGCCGGGGGGAAAGGACTAGCCGAGATACGCAGTATTTT. Its translation: CASGRGERTSRDTQYF.

J is TRBJ2-1 and V is TRBV4-1; 11 nucleotides agree with TRBD1. The length of the CDR3 is 15 residues. V dropped 4 bases and J dropped 10; count of bases not matched to a gene: 9. CDR1 and CDR2 (germline): MGHRA, YSYEKL. For the CDR3, the DNA is TGCGCCAGCAGCCCTCGGGGACAGGGGGTCGGGGAGCAGTTCTTC. Translating gives CASSPRGQGVGEQFF.

CDR3 bases: TGTGCCAGCAGCGTAGAAGGGACTAGCGTCACAGATACGCAGTATTTT. The encoded protein is CASSVEGTSVTDTQYF. The chain couples TRBV9 to TRBJ2-3, with 10 bases aligning to TRBD2. Germline V lookup: CDR1 SGDLS, CDR2 YYNGEE. The CDR3 is 16 amino acids. J lost 2 bases, V lost 0 bases, and 3 bases had no gene match.

V and J are TRBV4-2 and TRBJ1-3; D not certain. CDR1 is LGHNA and CDR2 is YNFKEQ in the germline V gene. V dropped 0 bases and J dropped 6 bases, with 21 bases sitting between them. The CDR3 runs 18 residues. In nucleotides, the CDR3 is TGTGCCAGCAGCCAAGATTCCAGCCCTGCGGCGGAGACAAACACCATATATTTT. Translating gives CASSQDSSPAAETNTIYF.

This chain uses TRBV7-3 with TRBJ2-3; tentatively, D is TRBD2 (5 bases). V lost 5 bases and J 2 bases, leaving 8 bases between the germline ends. This CDR3 contains 13 residues. The germline V gene encodes CDR1 SGHTA and CDR2 FQGTGA. The CDR3 region is CASSRGYTDTQYF. The CDR3 DNA follows: TGTGCCAGCAGCCGAGGGTACACAGATACGCAGTATTTT.

The chain is built from TRBV29-1 and TRBJ2-3; TRBD2 is a possible D gene (6 bases). V lost 4 bases and J 0 bases, leaving 17 bases between the germline ends. This CDR3 contains 16 residues. Germline CDR1 and CDR2: SQVTM and ANQGSEA. CDR3 loop: CSVGAWGGVSTDTQYF. The DNA of the CDR3 is TGCAGCGTTGGGGCCTGGGGCGGGGTGAGCACAGATACGCAGTATTTT.

The genes are TRBV2 and TRBJ1-2; 7 positions agree with TRBD1. V was clipped by 6 bases and J by 6 bases; unmatched bases: 10. Germline V CDR1 and CDR2: SNHLY, FYNNEI. The CDR3 spans 14 residues. The CDR3: CASSDRALTDGYTF. The CDR3 nucleotides read TGTGCCAGCAGCGACAGGGCACTCACAGATGGCTACACCTTC. Drawing the rest from reference TRBV2 and TRBJ1-2, the complete variable domain is EPEVTQTPSHQVTQMGQEVILRCVPISNHLYFYWYRQILGQKVEFLVSFYNNEISEKSEIFDDQFSVERPDGSNFTLKIRSTKLEDSAMYFCASSDRALTDGYTFGSGTRLTVV.

This clone was detected only a few times. The chain carries TRBV6-5 and TRBJ2-4; D may be TRBD1 (5 bases). The CDR3 consists of 15 residues. Germline CDR1 and CDR2: MNHEY and SVGAGI. Trimming removed 2 bases at V and 0 bases at J, with 8 bases between. The CDR3 loop is CASSYRGLAKNIQYF. The CDR3 DNA is TGTGCCAGCAGTTACAGGGGCCTAGCCAAAAACATTCAGTACTTC.

Of note for this clone: This same CDR3 is encoded by further DNA sequences in the sample. The rearrangement joins TRBV7-3 to TRBJ2-5, with 9 bases that match TRBD2. CDR3 length: 14 amino acids. The V segment lost 2 bases and the J segment 5 bases; nucleotides outside the gene matches: 3. Germline CDR1 is SGHTA and CDR2 is FQGTGA. In DNA, the CDR3 is TGTGCCAGCAGCTTAGCGGGAGGGCGGGAGACCCAGTACTTC. As protein: CASSLAGGRETQYF.

This clone showed up just once. This rearrangement joins TRBV28 to TRBJ2-7, with 9 bases that match TRBD1. The CDR3 is made up of 15 amino acids. The germline V gene encodes CDR1 MDHEN and CDR2 SYDVKM. V lost 5 bases to trimming and J lost 3 bases; unmatched junction nucleotides: 8. The chain's CDR3 is CASSRKPGQGYEQYF. The CDR3 DNA reads TGTGCCAGCAGTCGAAAGCCGGGACAGGGCTACGAGCAGTACTTC. The full variable domain, in which reference TRBV28 and TRBJ2-7 provide the parts outside the CDR3, is DVKVTQSSRYLVKRTGEKVFLECVQDMDHENMFWYRQDPGLGLRLIYFSYDVKMKEKGDIPEGYSVSREKKERFSLILESASTNQTSMYLCASSRKPGQGYEQYFGPGTRLTVT.

The CDR3 spells CASSPRQFQANYGYTF. CDR3 DNA sequence: TGTGCCAGCAGCCCCCGACAGTTTCAAGCTAACTATGGCTACACCTTC. The chain has TRBV9 and TRBJ1-2, with a possible D match to TRBD1 (5 bases). Germline CDR1 SGDLS, CDR2 YYNGEE. Trimming removed 4 bases at V and 0 bases at J, with 16 bases between. The CDR3 extends over 16 amino acids.

The chain uses TRBV7-6 and TRBJ2-1; 13 nucleotides agree with TRBD2. Germline values: CDR1 SGHVS, CDR2 FNYEAQ. The V and J ends lost 5 bases and 12 bases, in that order; junction bases with no gene match: 7. The CDR3 covers 14 residues. CDR3 bases: TGTGCCAGCAGCCCGGGACTAGCGGGAACGGGGCAGTTCTTC. Translation gives CASSPGLAGTGQFF.

This CDR3 is CASSLASVNTEAFF. CDR3 nucleotides: TGCGCCAGCAGCTTGGCCTCGGTAAACACTGAAGCTTTCTTT. This chain links TRBV5-1 with TRBJ1-1; no clear D. CDR1 SGHRS and CDR2 YFSETQ come from the germline V gene. Trimming took 0 bases from V and 2 from J, leaving 8 bases between them. CDR3 length equals 14 residues.

The rearrangement joins TRBV29-1 to TRBJ2-2; a possible D gene is TRBD1 (6 bases). Trimming stripped 1 base from V and 5 bases from J, with 14 bases between. CDR1 SQVTM and CDR2 ANQGSEA come from the germline V gene. The CDR3 runs to 15 residues. The CDR3 protein is CSVEGPSRGTGELFF. The DNA for the CDR3 is TGCAGCGTTGAAGGCCCTTCCAGGGGTACCGGGGAGCTGTTTTTT.

This sequence joins TRBV28 and TRBJ1-2; possibly TRBD1 for D (6 bases). Germline-derived CDR1 and CDR2 are MDHEN and SYDVKM. V gave up 10 bases and J gave up 1 base, with 10 bases separating them. CDR3 length: 12 amino acids. The CDR3 nucleotides are TGTGCCATTGAGGACAGTAACTATGGCTACACCTTC. Protein product: CAIEDSNYGYTF.

The rearrangement uses TRBV6-5 and TRBJ1-6; 9 bases fit TRBD1. Germline CDR1 is MNHEY and CDR2 is SVGAGI. This CDR3 is built from 15 residues. J gave up 9 bases and V 2 bases, and 5 bases lay outside the gene matches. As DNA, the CDR3 is TGTGCCAGCAGTTACAGTAGACAGGGGGGTTCACCCCTCCACTTT. The encoded protein is CASSYSRQGGSPLHF.

The rearrangement uses TRBV6-2 or TRBV6-3 and TRBJ2-1, with TRBD2 matching 14 bases. This CDR3 contains 15 residues. Germline V CDR1 and CDR2: MNHEY, SVGEGT. J lost 7 bases, V lost 2 bases, and 1 base had no gene match. The CDR3 DNA follows: TGTGCCAGCAGTTACAGGACTAGCGGGGGGAATGAGCAGTTCTTC. Translating it yields CASSYRTSGGNEQFF.

The V gene is TRBV18, the J gene TRBJ2-1, with TRBD1 identical over 8 bases. Germline CDR1 reads KGHSH; CDR2 reads LQKENI. Trimming took 6 bases from V and 7 from J; bases not matched to a gene: 5. The CDR3 contains 13 residues. The CDR3 region is CASSHDRGNEQFF. The CDR3 bases are TGTGCCAGCTCCCATGACAGGGGTAATGAGCAGTTCTTC.

The genes are TRBV28 and TRBJ2-7; D not resolved. This CDR3 contains 14 residues. Germline-derived CDR1 and CDR2 are MDHEN and SYDVKM. Trimming shortened V by 4 bases and J by 0 bases, and 10 bases separated the two germline ends. The CDR3 bases are TGTGCCAGCAGTTACGACACGAACTCCTACGAGCAGTACTTC. It yields the protein CASSYDTNSYEQYF.

The rearrangement joins TRBV15 to TRBJ2-7, with 9 bases lining up with TRBD2. V shed 0 bases, J shed 2 bases, and the junction held 2 bases outside the gene matches. The CDR3 loop spans 15 amino acids. From germline, CDR1 is LNHNV and CDR2 YYDKDF (reference sequence). The CDR3, as DNA: TGTGCCACCAGCAGAGAGCGGACTAGCGCCTACGAGCAGTACTTC. Translating gives CATSRERTSAYEQYF.

This chain connects TRBV5-4 to TRBJ2-1, with D uncertain. The V gene's germline CDR1 is SGHNT and CDR2 YYREEE (reference sequence). The V and J ends lost 1 base and 10 bases respectively, with 12 bases between them. The CDR3 contains 13 residues. CDR3 in DNA: TGTGCCAGCAGCTTGCGTTCGCCTCAGGAGCAGTTCTTC. It yields the protein CASSLRSPQEQFF.

This clone was counted between two and nine times. The V gene is TRBV7-9, the J gene TRBJ2-1; D is perhaps TRBD2 (5 bases). Germline CDR1 SEHNR, CDR2 FQNEAQ (reference sequence). The CDR3 is 13 residues long. The V end was cut by 5 bases, the J end by 4 bases, with 9 bases between. CDR3 sequence (DNA): TGTGCCAGCAGCCGAGGGAGTTACAATGAGCAGTTCTTC. Translating gives CASSRGSYNEQFF.

The CDR3 sequence is CASSLARGNTEAFF. Written as DNA, the CDR3 is TGCGCCAGCAGCTTGGCCAGGGGGAACACTGAAGCTTTCTTT. The chain links TRBV5-1 to TRBJ1-1; the D gene is possibly TRBD1 (6 bases). The CDR3 loop spans 14 amino acids. V was shortened by 0 bases and J by 1 base, with 7 bases between the two germline ends. The germline CDR1 and CDR2 sequences are SGHRS and YFSETQ.

J is TRBJ2-5 and V is TRBV4-3, with TRBD2 as a possible D gene (6 bases). The CDR3 spans 17 residues. Germline CDR1 reads LGHNA; CDR2 reads YSLEER. V lost 1 base and J 4 bases, leaving 19 bases between the germline ends. CDR3 region: CASSQAARDWQVETQYF. In DNA, the CDR3 is TGCGCCAGCAGCCAAGCAGCACGGGACTGGCAGGTAGAGACCCAGTACTTC.